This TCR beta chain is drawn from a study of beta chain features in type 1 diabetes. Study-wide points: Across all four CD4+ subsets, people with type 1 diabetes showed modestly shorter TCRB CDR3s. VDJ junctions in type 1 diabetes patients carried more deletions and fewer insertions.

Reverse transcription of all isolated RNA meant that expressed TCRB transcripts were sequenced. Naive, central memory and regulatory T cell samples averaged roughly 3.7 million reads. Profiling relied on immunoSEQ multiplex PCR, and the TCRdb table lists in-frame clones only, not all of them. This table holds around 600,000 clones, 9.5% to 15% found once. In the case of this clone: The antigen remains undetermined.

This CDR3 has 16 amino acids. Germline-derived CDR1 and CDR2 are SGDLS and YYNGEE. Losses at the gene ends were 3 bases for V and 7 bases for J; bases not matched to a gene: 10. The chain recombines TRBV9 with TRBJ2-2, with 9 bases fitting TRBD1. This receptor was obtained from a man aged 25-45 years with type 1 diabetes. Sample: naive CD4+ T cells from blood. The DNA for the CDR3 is TGTGCCAGCAGCGCCGCCGGGACAGGGACGATCGGGGAGCTGTTTTTT. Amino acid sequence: CASSAAGTGTIGELFF.